A single TCR beta chain is shown here with its context. Its specificity is not known. The V end was cut by 5 bases, the J end by 7 bases, with 17 bases between. The CDR3 contains 14 residues. The germline V gene encodes CDR1 LNHDA and CDR2 SQIVND (reference sequence). The sample originates from a study of CD8+CD57+ T cells in acquired aplastic anemia. Overall study context: When averaged, DNA from sorted CD4+ and CD8+ cells came to 2.5 to 3.5 ug. Healthy CD8+ samples averaged around 10 million reads.

Study-wide results and limits: Patients shared 25 to 30 CD8+ CDR3 sequences with controls. Patients were compared with controls for CD8+ Simpson's diversity, and no significant difference emerged.

Profiles of TCR beta VDJ and CDR3 were generated from a genomic DNA template. Using its own MiXCR run on the reads, TCRdb lists one record per CDR3 protein. The sample lists about 190,000 distinct CDR3 sequences, approximately 52% occurring once. The clonotype comes from a human donor in good health, serving as a control. Sequencing was done on a sample of sorted CD4+, CD8+, or CD8+CD57+ T cells (not recorded which) from PBMCs. This chain connects TRBV19 to TRBJ2-5; TRBD2 is a possible D gene (6 bases). The CDR3 protein is CASSATSVGGTQYF. The CDR3 nucleotides read TGTGCCAGTAGTGCCACCTCGGTGGGGGGGACCCAGTACTTC.